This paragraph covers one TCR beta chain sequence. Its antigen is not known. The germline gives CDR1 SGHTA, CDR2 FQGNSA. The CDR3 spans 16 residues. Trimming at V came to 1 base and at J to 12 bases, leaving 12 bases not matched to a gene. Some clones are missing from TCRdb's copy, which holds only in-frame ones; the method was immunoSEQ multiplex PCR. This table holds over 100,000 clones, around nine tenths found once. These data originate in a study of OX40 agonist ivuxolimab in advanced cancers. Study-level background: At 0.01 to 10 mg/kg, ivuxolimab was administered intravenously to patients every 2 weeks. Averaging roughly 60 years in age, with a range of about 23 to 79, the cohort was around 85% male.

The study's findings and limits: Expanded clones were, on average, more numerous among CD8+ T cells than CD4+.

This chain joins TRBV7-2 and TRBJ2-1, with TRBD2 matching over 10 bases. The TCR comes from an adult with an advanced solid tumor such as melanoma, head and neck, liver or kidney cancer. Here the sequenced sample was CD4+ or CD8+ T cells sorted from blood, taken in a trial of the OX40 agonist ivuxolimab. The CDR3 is CASSLGGTSASHGQFF. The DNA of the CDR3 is TGTGCCAGCAGCTTAGGGGGGACTAGCGCCAGCCATGGGCAGTTCTTC. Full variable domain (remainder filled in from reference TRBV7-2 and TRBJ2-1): GAGVSQSPSNKVTEKGKDVELRCDPISGHTALYWYRQSLGQGLEFLIYFQGNSAPDKSGLPSDRFSAERTGGSVSTLTIQRTQQEDSAVYLCASSLGGTSASHGQFFGPGTRLTVL.